These 25 T cell receptor beta chains were sequenced from one sample in a study of PD-L1 blockade in urothelial cancer. Repertoires were generated with immunoSEQ multiplex PCR, while TCRdb's copy carries only in-frame clones and drops some. The table has approximately 30,000 clones, nearly 90% seen once. The time point here: peripheral blood 6 weeks after treatment start. Sequencing was performed on PBMCs, taken around atezolizumab (anti-PD-L1) treatment. Receptor source: a man at least 80 years old with urothelial cancer.

The chain uses TRBV30 and TRBJ2-3; 7 bases line up with TRBD2. Per the germline V gene, CDR1 is GTSNPN and CDR2 is SVGIG (reference sequence). This CDR3 has 13 residues. V lost 4 bases, J lost 0 bases, and 1 base stayed unmatched. CDR3 nucleotide sequence: TGTGCCTGGACAGCGGGGAGCACAGATACGCAGTATTTT. Translated: CAWTAGSTDTQYF.

The chain combines TRBV5-1 with TRBJ2-2, with D perhaps matching TRBD1 (6 bases). This CDR3 region has 15 residues. V was cut by 4 bases and J by 1 base, with 11 bases left in between. The V gene's germline CDR1 is SGHRS and CDR2 YFSETQ. The CDR3 protein is CASSPGTKNTGELFF. In DNA form, the CDR3 reads TGCGCCAGCAGCCCCGGGACAAAGAACACCGGGGAGCTGTTTTTT.

The chain is built from TRBV11-2 and TRBJ2-1, with TRBD2 identical over 12 bases. Unmatched junction bases numbered 8, after V lost 0 bases and J lost 8 bases. The CDR3 sequence is 17 residues long. Germline values: CDR1 SGHAT, CDR2 FQNNGV. For the CDR3, the DNA is TGTGCCAGCAGCTTAGATCCGGCTAGCGGGAGGGGGTATGAGCAGTTCTTC. Residues: CASSLDPASGRGYEQFF. Combining the CDR3 with reference TRBV11-2 and TRBJ2-1 gives the whole variable domain EAGVAQSPRYKIIEKRQSVAFWCNPISGHATLYWYQQILGQGPKLLIQFQNNGVVDDSQLPKDRFSAERLKGVDSTLKIQPAKLEDSAVYLCASSLDPASGRGYEQFFGPGTRLTVL.

The rearrangement uses TRBV4-3 and TRBJ2-3, with 10 positions matching TRBD1. The germline gives CDR1 LGHNA, CDR2 YSLEER. CDR3 length equals 15 residues. V trimming: 1 base; J trimming: 4 bases; junction bases outside the gene matches: 2. CDR3 DNA sequence: TGCGCCAGCAGCCAAGGGGACAGGGGCTCAGATACGCAGTATTTT. Its protein is CASSQGDRGSDTQYF.

The chain is built from TRBV9 and TRBJ2-3; 10 positions agree with TRBD2. The CDR3 runs 16 residues. The J segment lost 3 bases and the V segment lost 3 bases, leaving 7 bases of the junction unmatched. CDR1 and CDR2 from the germline V gene are SGDLS and YYNGEE. The chain's CDR3 is CASSGTSGPPTDTQYF. The DNA of the CDR3 is TGTGCCAGCAGCGGGACTAGCGGACCCCCGACAGATACGCAGTATTTT. The whole variable domain, remainder taken from reference TRBV9 and TRBJ2-3, is DSGVTQTPKHLITATGQRVTLRCSPRSGDLSVYWYQQSLDQGLQFLIQYYNGEERAKGNILERFSAQQFPDLHSELNLSSLELGDSALYFCASSGTSGPPTDTQYFGPGTRLTVL.

The chain carries TRBV7-9 and TRBJ1-2; D is possibly TRBD1 (5 bases). Trimming pared 5 bases from V and 8 bases from J, leaving 15 bases between. The CDR3 has 13 residues. Germline V gene data show CDR1 as SEHNR and CDR2 as FQNEAQ (reference sequence). CDR3 sequence reads: CASSPQGAEGYTF. The CDR3 DNA reads TGTGCCAGCAGCCCCCAAGGGGCTGAGGGCTACACCTTC.

By proportion, this clone is medium-sized. The chain combines TRBV29-1 with TRBJ1-1; no clear D. CDR3 length: 12 residues. V was trimmed by 4 bases and J by 0 bases, leaving 6 bases between them. The germline V gene encodes CDR1 SQVTM and CDR2 ANQGSEA. CDR3 loop: CSVVLLNTEAFF. CDR3 DNA sequence: TGCAGCGTTGTTTTATTGAACACTGAAGCTTTCTTT.

The chain couples TRBV28 to TRBJ2-3; a possible D gene is TRBD1 (5 bases). This CDR3 is built from 12 residues. V was trimmed by 5 bases and J by 7 bases, leaving 10 bases between them. Germline V lookup: CDR1 MDHEN, CDR2 SYDVKM. The CDR3 sequence is CASSLQGHTQYF. CDR3 DNA: TGTGCCAGCAGTCTGCAGGGTCATACGCAGTATTTT.

The chain links TRBV5-1 to TRBJ1-3, with D possibly being TRBD1 (5 bases). V was cut by 4 bases and J by 0 bases, with 14 bases left in between. Per the germline V gene, CDR1 is SGHRS and CDR2 is YFSETQ. The CDR3 is 16 residues long. The CDR3 spells CASSPLGGLSGNTIYF. As DNA, the CDR3 is TGCGCCAGCAGCCCTTTGGGGGGTCTCTCTGGAAACACCATATATTTT.

The chain has TRBV4-1 and TRBJ2-2; 10 bases agree with TRBD2. The V gene's germline CDR1 is MGHRA and CDR2 YSYEKL. The CDR3 runs 17 residues. V lost 6 bases and J lost 5; bases outside the gene matches: 12. CDR3 coding DNA: TGCGCCAGCAGTTGGGGCCGACTAGCGGGTGGGACCGGGGAGCTGTTTTTT. Protein: CASSWGRLAGGTGELFF.

This chain uses TRBV7-2 with TRBJ2-7, with a weak D call TRBD1 (5 bases). The CDR3 covers 13 residues. With 5 bases removed from V and 6 bases from J, the gap between germline ends came to 14 bases. Germline V CDR1 and CDR2: SGHTA, FQGNSA. CDR3 nucleotide sequence: TGTGCCAGCAGCCCCAGACAGCCCCCCGAGCAGTACTTC. Protein sequence: CASSPRQPPEQYF.

The rearrangement uses TRBV5-5 and TRBJ2-5, with a weak D call TRBD2 (5 bases). The germline CDR1 and CDR2 sequences are SGHKS and YYEKEE (reference sequence). The CDR3 consists of 12 residues. The V end lost 7 bases, the J end lost 3 bases, and 10 bases lay between the germline ends. The CDR3 spells CASQSGKETQYF. The CDR3 nucleotides read TGTGCCAGCCAGAGCGGAAAAGAGACCCAGTACTTC.

J is TRBJ2-7 and V is TRBV2, with 8 bases identical to TRBD1. The CDR3 has 12 residues. The V segment lost 7 bases and the J segment 3 bases; nucleotides outside the gene matches: 2. CDR1 is SNHLY and CDR2 is FYNNEI in the germline V gene. The CDR3 here is CASNGQGYEQYF. In DNA form, the CDR3 reads TGTGCCAGCAACGGACAGGGCTACGAGCAGTACTTC.

This sequence joins TRBV11-3 and TRBJ2-1; 7 bases match TRBD2. Germline CDR1 reads SGHNT; CDR2 reads YENEEA. This CDR3 region has 14 residues. With 5 bases clipped from V and 1 base from J, the junction kept 2 bases outside the gene matches. The CDR3 DNA reads TGTGCCAGCAGCACCGGGAGGTCCTACAATGAGCAGTTCTTC. Translation: CASSTGRSYNEQFF.

CDR3 nucleotides: TGTGCCAGTAATGAGCGGGACTCCTACGAGCAGTACTTC. Translated, it gives CASNERDSYEQYF. V usage is TRBV19 and J usage is TRBJ2-7; TRBD2 aligns across 7 bases. Germline CDR1 reads LNHDA; CDR2 reads SQIVND (reference sequence). With 7 bases clipped from V and 0 bases from J, the junction kept 3 bases outside the gene matches. This CDR3 has 13 amino acids.

The V call is TRBV28, the J call TRBJ1-2, with TRBD1 matching over 8 bases. The CDR3 has 13 residues. Germline V gene sequence: CDR1 MDHEN, CDR2 SYDVKM. V shed 5 bases and J 5 bases; nucleotides not matched to a gene: 4. CDR3 DNA: TGTGCCAGCAGTCCTACAGGGGGTTATGGCTACACCTTC. Translated, it gives CASSPTGGYGYTF.

The chain combines TRBV10-1 with TRBJ1-1, with D hard to call. V shed 5 bases and J shed 4 bases, with 14 bases lying between them. Germline V gene data show CDR1 as WNHNN and CDR2 as SYGVQD (reference sequence). This CDR3 comprises 14 residues. CDR3 bases: TGCGCCAGCAGTCCTTTAGCGTCTGCCACTGAAGCTTTCTTT. Amino acid sequence: CASSPLASATEAFF.

This rearrangement joins TRBV28 to TRBJ2-3; tentative D call: TRBD2 (6 bases). In germline, CDR1 is MDHEN, CDR2 SYDVKM. The CDR3 runs 17 residues. V lost 2 bases to trimming and J lost 1 base, with 16 bases between them. For the CDR3, the DNA is TGTGCCAGCAGTTTAAGTTCGGGGGTTGTCGGCACAGATACGCAGTATTTT. Protein product: CASSLSSGVVGTDTQYF.

The chain employs TRBV6-1 and TRBJ1-2; a possible D gene is TRBD1 (6 bases). Trimming removed 1 base at V and 3 bases at J, with 21 bases between. The germline gives CDR1 MNHNS, CDR2 SASEGT. The CDR3 is 18 amino acids. This CDR3 reads CASSEGQDVLKLYYGYTF. CDR3 sequence (DNA): TGTGCCAGCAGTGAAGGACAGGACGTCTTGAAACTATACTATGGCTACACCTTC.

The chain carries TRBV4-3 and TRBJ2-7; TRBD1 aligns across 7 bases. This CDR3 contains 14 residues. Germline V lookup: CDR1 LGHNA, CDR2 YSLEER. The trim removed 1 base at V and 4 bases at J, leaving 4 bases unmatched. This CDR3 reads CASSQGTGEYEQYF. In nucleotides, the CDR3 is TGCGCCAGCAGCCAAGGGACAGGAGAATACGAGCAGTACTTC.

The CDR3 here is CASSPPGQGAITGELFF. CDR3 coding DNA: TGTGCCAGCTCACCACCTGGACAGGGGGCGATCACCGGGGAGCTGTTTTTT. This sequence joins TRBV18 and TRBJ2-2; 11 positions match TRBD1. V lost 0 bases and J lost 4; bases outside the gene matches: 4. Germline V lookup: CDR1 KGHSH, CDR2 LQKENI. This CDR3 region has 17 residues.

The chain employs TRBV19 and TRBJ1-1, with TRBD1 as a possible D gene (5 bases). Trimming took off 5 bases at V and 1 base at J, with 11 bases between the two ends. Germline assignment: CDR1 LNHDA and CDR2 SQIVND (reference sequence). The CDR3 is 14 amino acids. CDR3 protein: CASSPQGENTEAFF. The CDR3 DNA reads as TGTGCCAGTAGTCCCCAGGGCGAGAACACTGAAGCTTTCTTT. Looking up the rest from reference TRBV19 and TRBJ1-1 gives the full variable domain: DGGITQSPKYLFRKEGQNVTLSCEQNLNHDAMYWYRQDPGQGLRLIYYSQIVNDFQKGDIAEGYSVSREKKESFPLTVTSAQKNPTAFYLCASSPQGENTEAFFGQGTRLTVV.

CDR3 residues: CASSLRMGQSVETQYF. The CDR3 coding sequence is TGCGCCAGCAGTCTTCGTATGGGGCAGAGTGTAGAGACCCAGTACTTC. V gene TRBV4-1 combines with J gene TRBJ2-5, with D possibly matching TRBD1 (5 bases). Germline CDR1 MGHRA, CDR2 YSYEKL. This CDR3 is built from 16 residues. V was trimmed by 6 bases and J by 4 bases, leaving 21 bases between them.

CDR3 coding DNA: TGTGCCAGCAGTCGCCAGGGGGCGAGGGAGCAGTACTTC. The encoded protein is CASSRQGAREQYF. The chain links TRBV27 to TRBJ2-7; 8 bases match TRBD1. Per the germline V gene, CDR1 is MNHEY and CDR2 is SMNVEV (reference sequence). The V segment lost 5 bases and the J segment 7 bases; nucleotides outside the gene matches: 7. This CDR3 spans 13 amino acids.

The rearrangement joins TRBV7-9 to TRBJ1-3; D not certain. The CDR3 consists of 15 residues. The V end was cut by 5 bases, the J end by 0 bases, with 11 bases between. Germline V gene data show CDR1 as SEHNR and CDR2 as FQNEAQ (reference sequence). CDR3 protein: CASSRERASGNTIYF. CDR3 DNA: TGTGCCAGCAGCCGGGAGCGCGCCTCTGGAAACACCATATATTTT.